What follows are 20 T cell receptor beta chains derived from one specimen sequenced in a study of molecular identifiers for immune sequencing clone quantification. TCRdb independently ran MiXCR on the PCR reads; one entry per CDR3 protein. The sample lists around 40,000 distinct CDR3 sequences; about 19% were seen once. Specimen: naive CD8+ T cells from blood, with Jurkat cell RNA spiked in. The sample's subset: FACS-sorted CD8+CD4-CCR7+CD45RA+ naive T cells. The receptors here all came from a human donor in good health. Some libraries in this study had Jurkat cell RNA spiked in.

Many counts were recorded for this clonotype. The chain carries TRBV11-2 and TRBJ1-4, with unresolved D. V was trimmed by 3 bases and J by 0 bases, leaving 8 bases between them. This CDR3 comprises 15 residues. Germline loops: CDR1 SGHAT, CDR2 FQNNGV. CDR3 bases: TGTGCCAGCAGCTTCTTCAGTGCAACTAATGAAAAACTGTTTTTT. This encodes CASSFFSATNEKLFF. The full variable domain, rest sourced from reference TRBV11-2 and TRBJ1-4, is EAGVAQSPRYKIIEKRQSVAFWCNPISGHATLYWYQQILGQGPKLLIQFQNNGVVDDSQLPKDRFSAERLKGVDSTLKIQPAKLEDSAVYLCASSFFSATNEKLFFGSGTQLSVL.

This clonotype occurred once. One junction end does not reproduce the germline sequence, and a read error may be involved. The rearrangement joins TRBV6-2 or TRBV6-3 to TRBJ2-3, with D possibly matching TRBD1 (6 bases). CDR1 is MNHEY, CDR2 SVGEGT, per germline. This CDR3 has 16 amino acids. The CDR3: CASSRKGQPGTDTRYF. The CDR3 DNA follows: TGTGCCAGCAGCCGGAAGGGACAACCGGGCACAGATACGCGGTATTTT.

Within the sample, this clonotype is medium-sized (0.01 to 0.1%). This rearrangement joins TRBV20-1 to TRBJ2-3; TRBD1 matches at 7 bases. The V and J ends lost 5 bases and 3 bases, in that order; junction bases with no gene match: 14. Germline V CDR1 and CDR2: DFQATT, SNEGSKA (reference sequence). The CDR3 sequence is 16 residues long. The CDR3 spells CSASQQGTTGTDTQYF. CDR3 nucleotides: TGCAGTGCTTCCCAACAGGGGACGACAGGAACAGATACGCAGTATTTT.

This clonotype was seen more than once but under ten times. This clone may be a read error of a much larger clone one base away. The rearrangement links TRBV6-2 or TRBV6-3 to TRBJ1-5; D not certain. Germline CDR1 reads MNHEY; CDR2 reads SVGEGT. The CDR3 runs to 14 residues. The CDR3 region has the DNA TGTGCCAGCAGTTGGACCGTTAGCTATCAGCCCCAGCATTTT. Residues: CASSWTVSYQPQHF.

This clonotype has ten or more counts. The chain employs TRBV6-6 and TRBJ2-5, with 8 bases matching TRBD1. The CDR3 extends over 18 amino acids. V dropped 0 bases and J dropped 5; count of bases not matched to a gene: 14. Germline loops: CDR1 MNHNY, CDR2 SVGAGI (reference sequence). The CDR3: CASSYSIADRDLWETQYF. CDR3 bases: TGTGCCAGCAGTTACTCGATAGCGGACAGGGATCTTTGGGAGACCCAGTACTTC.

Points on this clonotype: With a much larger clone just one base away, this may be a read error. This chain connects TRBV3-1 to TRBJ2-7; D is possibly TRBD1 or TRBD2 (5 bases each). The CDR3 covers 14 residues. Germline values: CDR1 LGHDT, CDR2 YNNKEL (reference sequence). CDR3 sequence (DNA): TGTGCCAGCAGCCTACGGGACGGACCCTACGAGCAGCACTTC. This encodes CASSLRDGPYEQHF.

This clonotype was seen at least ten times. The rearrangement uses TRBV5-5 and TRBJ2-1; D gene ambiguous. There are 15 residues in the CDR3. Trimming cost V 2 bases and J 1 base, with 10 bases left between them. Per germline, CDR1 SGHKS and CDR2 YYEKEE (reference sequence). This CDR3 reads CASSLGLVSYNEQFF. CDR3 bases: TGTGCCAGCAGCTTAGGGTTGGTTTCCTACAATGAGCAGTTCTTC.

This clonotype was found many times. This chain connects TRBV27 to TRBJ2-1; TRBD1 matches 7 bases. The V and J ends lost 5 bases and 5 bases, in that order; junction bases with no gene match: 9. In germline, CDR1 is MNHEY, CDR2 SMNVEV (reference sequence). The CDR3 consists of 15 residues. CDR3 region: CASSPWKGAHNEQFF. CDR3 coding DNA: TGTGCCAGCAGTCCTTGGAAGGGGGCCCACAATGAGCAGTTCTTC.

Many counts were recorded for this clonotype. The CDR3, as DNA: TGTGCCAGCAGCTTGGGGGGGTATAGCAATCAGCCCCAGCATTTT. It specifies CASSLGGYSNQPQHF. The V gene is TRBV5-6, the J gene TRBJ1-5; perhaps TRBD1 as D (5 bases). The CDR3 is 15 amino acids. CDR1 is SGHDT and CDR2 is YYEEEE in the germline V gene. V shed 0 bases and J shed 0 bases, with 7 bases lying between them.

In this sample, this clonotype turned up many times. V gene TRBV6-2 or TRBV6-3 combines with J gene TRBJ2-2; 7 nucleotides agree with TRBD1. V shed 7 bases, J shed 6 bases, and the junction held 11 bases outside the gene matches. CDR3 length: 15 amino acids. The germline V gene encodes CDR1 MNHEY and CDR2 SVGEGT. CDR3 DNA sequence: TGTGCCAGCACCAACCGTAGGGGGCTTTCCGGGGAGCTGTTTTTT. It codes for CASTNRRGLSGELFF.

A remark on this clonotype: Germline and junction disagree at one end, which may indicate a read error. The V and J genes are TRBV9 and TRBJ2-2, with D hard to call. The CDR3 contains 16 residues. Germline CDR1 reads SGDLS; CDR2 reads YYNGEE. The CDR3 loop reads CASSVVRSAGTGELFF. CDR3 DNA sequence: TGTGCTAGCAGCGTGGTGCGATCCGCAGGCACCGGGGAGCTGTTTTTT.

This clonotype showed up many times. The J gene is TRBJ1-1, the V gene TRBV28; D not resolved. Germline CDR1 and CDR2: MDHEN and SYDVKM. The V end lost 3 bases, the J end lost 6 bases, and 5 bases lay between the germline ends. The CDR3 covers 11 residues. The CDR3 sequence: CASSFGPEAFF. The DNA for the CDR3 is TGTGCCAGCAGTTTTGGTCCTGAAGCTTTCTTT.

At least ten counts were recorded for this clonotype. The rearrangement links TRBV5-6 to TRBJ2-3, with 13 bases identical to TRBD2. The CDR3 loop spans 16 amino acids. Germline CDR1 SGHDT, CDR2 YYEEEE. Germline trimming cut 3 bases from V and 2 bases from J; bases unmatched to any gene: 3. CDR3 residues: CASSWGLAGYTDTQYF. The CDR3 bases are TGTGCCAGCAGCTGGGGACTAGCGGGGTACACAGATACGCAGTATTTT. Full variable domain (outside the CDR3, taken from reference TRBV5-6 and TRBJ2-3): DAGVTQSPTHLIKTRGQQVTLRCSPKSGHDTVSWYQQALGQGPQFIFQYYEEEERQRGNFPDRFSGHQFPNYSSELNVNALLLGDSALYLCASSWGLAGYTDTQYFGPGTRLTVL.

With respect to this clonotype: A much more abundant neighbour one base away suggests this may be a read error. The V gene is TRBV20-1, the J gene TRBJ2-7; 7 bases are shared with TRBD2. Germline lookup yields CDR1 DFQATT and CDR2 SNEGSKA (reference sequence). The CDR3 is made up of 14 amino acids. Trimming took 6 bases from V and 2 from J; bases not matched to a gene: 10. CDR3 nucleotides: TGCAGTGCCCCGAGGCGGGAGCTACCCTACGAGCAGTACTTC. Translated: CSAPRRELPYEQYF.

The rearrangement uses TRBV5-1 and TRBJ2-5; 9 nucleotides line up with TRBD2. The J segment lost 1 base and the V segment lost 0 bases, leaving 4 bases of the junction unmatched. Germline V gene data show CDR1 as SGHRS and CDR2 as YFSETQ. This CDR3 is 16 amino acids long. The CDR3 bases are TGCGCCAGCAGCTTGGTAGTAGCGGGGGCCCAAGAGACCCAGTACTTC. This sequence encodes CASSLVVAGAQETQYF. The full variable domain, completed using reference TRBV5-1 and TRBJ2-5, is KAGVTQTPRYLIKTRGQQVTLSCSPISGHRSVSWYQQTPGQGLQFLFEYFSETQRNKGNFPGRFSGRQFSNSRSEMNVSTLELGDSALYLCASSLVVAGAQETQYFGPGTRLLVL.

This chain links TRBV7-6 with TRBJ2-5, with TRBD1 matching over 7 bases. Germline lookup yields CDR1 SGHVS and CDR2 FNYEAQ. V lost 8 bases to trimming and J lost 0 bases; unmatched junction nucleotides: 15. This CDR3 is 17 amino acids long. The CDR3 protein is CASSSGDSPWYQETQYF. The CDR3 DNA sequence: TGTGCCAGCTCCTCAGGGGACAGCCCATGGTACCAAGAGACCCAGTACTTC.

This clonotype was counted many times. The V gene is TRBV10-3, the J gene TRBJ2-5; 8 nucleotides align to TRBD1. Germline CDR1 is ENHRY and CDR2 is SYGVKD. This CDR3 contains 14 residues. The ends lost 6 bases at V and 4 bases at J; junction bases unmatched: 7. The CDR3 here is CAISGGRGPETQYF. For the CDR3, the DNA is TGTGCCATCAGCGGAGGCAGGGGGCCAGAGACCCAGTACTTC.

Ten or more counts support this clonotype. The genes are TRBV19 and TRBJ2-3; tentatively, D is TRBD1 (5 bases). There are 16 residues in the CDR3. Trimming pared 0 bases from V and 2 bases from J, leaving 12 bases between. Germline V lookup: CDR1 LNHDA, CDR2 SQIVND (reference sequence). The CDR3 nucleotides are TGTGCCAGTAGTATAGAAGGGCGGACACTCACAGATACGCAGTATTTT. Translating gives CASSIEGRTLTDTQYF.

This clonotype is classed as medium-sized. This rearrangement joins TRBV7-8 to TRBJ2-3; no clear D gene. The V gene lost 1 base and the J gene lost 4 bases, with 9 bases spanning the gap. The germline V gene encodes CDR1 SGHVS and CDR2 FQNEAQ. The CDR3 runs 14 residues. In DNA form, the CDR3 reads TGTGCCAGCAGCTTAGTGGCAGTTCCAGATACGCAGTATTTT. It translates to CASSLVAVPDTQYF.

On this clonotype: The junction and the germline gene differ at one end; a read error may be behind it. The chain joins TRBV12-3 or TRBV12-4 to TRBJ2-3; D not resolved. The CDR3 contains 14 residues. Here the CDR3 reads CASSHVGYTDTQYF. DNA for the CDR3: TGTGCCAGCAGTCACGTCGGGTACACAGATACGCAATATTTT.